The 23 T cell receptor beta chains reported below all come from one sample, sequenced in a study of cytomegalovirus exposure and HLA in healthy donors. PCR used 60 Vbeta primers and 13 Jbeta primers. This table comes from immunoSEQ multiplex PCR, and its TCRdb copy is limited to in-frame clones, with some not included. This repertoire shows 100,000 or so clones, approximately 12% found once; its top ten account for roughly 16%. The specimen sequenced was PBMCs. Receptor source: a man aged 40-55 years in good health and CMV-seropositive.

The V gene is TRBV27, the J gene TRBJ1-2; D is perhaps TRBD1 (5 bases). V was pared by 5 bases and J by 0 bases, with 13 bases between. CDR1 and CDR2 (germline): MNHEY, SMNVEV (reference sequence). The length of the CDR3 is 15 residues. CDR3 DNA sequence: TGTGCCAGCAGTCCGGGGGTCCGAGCTAACTATGGCTACACCTTC. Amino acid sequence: CASSPGVRANYGYTF.

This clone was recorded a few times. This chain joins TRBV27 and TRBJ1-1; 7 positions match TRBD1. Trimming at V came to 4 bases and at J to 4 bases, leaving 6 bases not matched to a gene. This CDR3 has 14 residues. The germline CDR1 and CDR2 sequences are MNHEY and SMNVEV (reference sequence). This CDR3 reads CASSYVGTATEAFF. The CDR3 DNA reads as TGTGCCAGCAGTTACGTCGGGACAGCCACTGAAGCTTTCTTT.

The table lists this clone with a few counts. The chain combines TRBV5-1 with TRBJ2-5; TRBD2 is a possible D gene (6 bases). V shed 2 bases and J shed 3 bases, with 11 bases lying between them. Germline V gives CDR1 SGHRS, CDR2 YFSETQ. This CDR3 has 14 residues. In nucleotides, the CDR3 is TGCGCCAGCAGCTTTAGTTGGGGGGAAGAGACCCAGTACTTC. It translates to CASSFSWGEETQYF.

CDR3 sequence (DNA): TGTGCCAGCAGTTTTGCGGGGGCAAGGTCCTACGAGCAGTACTTC. Its protein is CASSFAGARSYEQYF. The V gene is TRBV28, the J gene TRBJ2-7; D possibly corresponds to TRBD2 (7 bases). Trimming left V 3 bases short and J 1 base short, with 13 bases between. The germline gives CDR1 MDHEN, CDR2 SYDVKM. CDR3 length equals 15 residues.

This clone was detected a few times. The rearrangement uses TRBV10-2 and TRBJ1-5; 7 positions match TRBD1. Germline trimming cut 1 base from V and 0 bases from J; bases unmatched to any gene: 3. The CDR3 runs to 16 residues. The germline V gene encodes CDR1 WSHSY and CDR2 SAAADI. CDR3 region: CASSEWGQSSNQPQHF. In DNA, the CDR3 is TGCGCCAGCAGTGAGTGGGGACAGTCTAGCAATCAGCCCCAGCATTTT.

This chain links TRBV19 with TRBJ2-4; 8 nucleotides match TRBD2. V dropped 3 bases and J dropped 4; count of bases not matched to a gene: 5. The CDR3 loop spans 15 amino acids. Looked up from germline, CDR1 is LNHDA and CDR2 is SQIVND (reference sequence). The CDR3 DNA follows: TGTGCCAGTAGTATTCAAGCGGGAGCGAAAAACATTCAGTACTTC. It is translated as CASSIQAGAKNIQYF.

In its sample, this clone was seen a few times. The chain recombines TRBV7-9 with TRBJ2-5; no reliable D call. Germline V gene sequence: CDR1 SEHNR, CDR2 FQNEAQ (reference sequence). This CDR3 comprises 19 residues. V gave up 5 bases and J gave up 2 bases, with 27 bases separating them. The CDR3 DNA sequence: TGTGCCAGCAGCCATTGGGCAGGCTCAACACTCGGTTATCAAGAGACCCAGTACTTC. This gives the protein CASSHWAGSTLGYQETQYF.

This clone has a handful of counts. The CDR3 protein is CASSRGGLALETQYF. The DNA of the CDR3 is TGTGCCAGCAGTCGCGGGGGTCTAGCTCTGGAGACCCAGTACTTC. The rearrangement links TRBV6-5 to TRBJ2-5; 7 bases fit TRBD2. Germline V lookup: CDR1 MNHEY, CDR2 SVGAGI. The length of the CDR3 is 15 residues. Germline trimming cut 5 bases from V and 5 bases from J; bases unmatched to any gene: 11.

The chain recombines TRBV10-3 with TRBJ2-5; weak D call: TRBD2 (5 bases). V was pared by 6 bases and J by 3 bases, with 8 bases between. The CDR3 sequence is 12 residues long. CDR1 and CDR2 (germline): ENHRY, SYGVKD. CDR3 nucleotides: TGTGCCATCAGGGACGGGAAAGAGACCCAGTACTTC. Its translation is CAIRDGKETQYF.

The CDR3 DNA reads as TGTGCCAGCTCACTTGGGAGTCAGAACTCTGGAAACACCATATATTTT. Translating gives CASSLGSQNSGNTIYF. J is TRBJ1-3 and V is TRBV18; D is unresolved. Between the trimmed V and J ends, which lost 4 bases and 0 bases, there was a span of 13 bases. The germline gives CDR1 KGHSH, CDR2 LQKENI. This CDR3 comprises 16 residues. The variable domain in full, with the rest retrieved from reference TRBV18 and TRBJ1-3, is NAGVMQNPRHLVRRRGQEARLRCSPMKGHSHVYWYRQLPEEGLKFMVYLQKENIIDESGMPKERFSAEFPKEGPSILRIQQVVRGDSAAYFCASSLGSQNSGNTIYFGEGSWLTVV.

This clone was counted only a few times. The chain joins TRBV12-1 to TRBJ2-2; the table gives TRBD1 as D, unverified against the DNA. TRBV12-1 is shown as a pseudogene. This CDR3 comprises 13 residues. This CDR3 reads CASSLTGAGELFF. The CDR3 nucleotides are TGTGCCAGCAGCTTGACAGGGGCCGGGGAGCTGTTTTTT.

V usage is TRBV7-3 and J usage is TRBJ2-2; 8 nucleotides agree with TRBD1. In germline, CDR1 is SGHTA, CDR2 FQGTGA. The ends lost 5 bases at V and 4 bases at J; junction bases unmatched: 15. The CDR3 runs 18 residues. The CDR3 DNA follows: TGTGCCAGCAGCCCCGGACAGGGAGGTCCGGGACTCACCGGGGAGCTGTTTTTT. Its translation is CASSPGQGGPGLTGELFF.

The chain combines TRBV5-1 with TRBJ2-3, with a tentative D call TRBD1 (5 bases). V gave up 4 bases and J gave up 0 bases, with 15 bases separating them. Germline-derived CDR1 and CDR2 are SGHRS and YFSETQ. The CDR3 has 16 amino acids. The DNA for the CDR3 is TGCGCCAGCAGCCGGGTCTCCGACAGTAGCACAGATACGCAGTATTTT. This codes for CASSRVSDSSTDTQYF.

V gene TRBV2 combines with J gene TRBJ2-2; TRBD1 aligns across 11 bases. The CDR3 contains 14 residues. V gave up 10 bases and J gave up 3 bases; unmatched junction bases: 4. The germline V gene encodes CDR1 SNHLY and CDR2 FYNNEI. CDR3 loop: CATWDRGDTGELFF. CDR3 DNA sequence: TGTGCCACATGGGACAGGGGGGACACCGGGGAGCTGTTTTTT.

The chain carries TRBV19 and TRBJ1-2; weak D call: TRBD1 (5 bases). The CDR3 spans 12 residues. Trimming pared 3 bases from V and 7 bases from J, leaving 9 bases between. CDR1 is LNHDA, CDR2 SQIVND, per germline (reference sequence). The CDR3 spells CASSIGTGGYTF. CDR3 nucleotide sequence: TGTGCCAGTAGTATCGGAACAGGTGGCTACACCTTC.

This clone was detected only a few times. The CDR3 spells CASSLLLAGGTDTQYF. CDR3 bases: TGTGCCAGCAGCTTGCTACTAGCGGGTGGCACAGATACGCAGTATTTT. V gene TRBV5-4 combines with J gene TRBJ2-3; 9 bases agree with TRBD2. Germline CDR1 is SGHNT and CDR2 is YYREEE (reference sequence). This CDR3 is built from 16 residues. V was clipped by 1 base and J by 1 base; unmatched bases: 4.

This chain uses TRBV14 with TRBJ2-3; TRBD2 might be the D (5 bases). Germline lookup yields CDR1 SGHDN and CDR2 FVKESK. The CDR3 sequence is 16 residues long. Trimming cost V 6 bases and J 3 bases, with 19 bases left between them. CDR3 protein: CASSPRLARGTDTQYF. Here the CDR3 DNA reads TGTGCCAGCAGTCCCCGGCTGGCTCGGGGTACAGATACGCAGTATTTT.

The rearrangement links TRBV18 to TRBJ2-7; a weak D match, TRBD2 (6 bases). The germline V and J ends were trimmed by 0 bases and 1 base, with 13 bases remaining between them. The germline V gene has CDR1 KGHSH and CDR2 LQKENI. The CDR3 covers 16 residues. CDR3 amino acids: CASSPPNGRGSYEQYF. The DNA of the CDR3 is TGTGCCAGCTCACCACCGAACGGGAGAGGATCCTACGAGCAGTACTTC.

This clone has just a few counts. CDR3 region: CASSQQGASYNEQFF. The CDR3 region has the DNA TGTGCCAGCAGCCAACAGGGGGCCTCCTACAATGAGCAGTTCTTC. The chain has TRBV11-2 and TRBJ2-1; TRBD1 aligns across 9 bases. Germline values: CDR1 SGHAT, CDR2 FQNNGV. The CDR3 consists of 15 residues. Trimming removed 5 bases from V and 0 bases from J; junction bases left unmatched: 2.

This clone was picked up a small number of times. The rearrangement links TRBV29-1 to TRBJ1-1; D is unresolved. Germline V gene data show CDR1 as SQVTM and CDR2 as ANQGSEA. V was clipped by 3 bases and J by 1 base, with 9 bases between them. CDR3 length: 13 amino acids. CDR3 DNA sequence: TGCAGCGTTGAGAAGGGAGGGAACACTGAAGCTTTCTTT. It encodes CSVEKGGNTEAFF.

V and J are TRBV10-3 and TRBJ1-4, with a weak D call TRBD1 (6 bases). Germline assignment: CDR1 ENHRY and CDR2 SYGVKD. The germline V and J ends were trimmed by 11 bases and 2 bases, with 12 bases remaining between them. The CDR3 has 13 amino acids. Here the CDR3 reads CAARQDTNEKLFF. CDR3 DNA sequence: TGTGCCGCGAGACAGGACACTAATGAAAAACTGTTTTTT.

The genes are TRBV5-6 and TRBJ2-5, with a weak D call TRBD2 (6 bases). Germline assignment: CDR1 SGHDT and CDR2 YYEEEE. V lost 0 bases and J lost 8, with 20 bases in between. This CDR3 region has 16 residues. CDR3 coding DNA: TGTGCCAGCAGCTTGGGGCGGGATACTGCCAAGTCAACCCAGTACTTC. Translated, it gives CASSLGRDTAKSTQYF.

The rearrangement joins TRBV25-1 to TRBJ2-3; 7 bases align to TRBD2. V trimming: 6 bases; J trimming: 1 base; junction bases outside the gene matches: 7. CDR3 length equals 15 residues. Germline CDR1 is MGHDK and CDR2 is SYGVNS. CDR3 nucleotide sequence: TGTGCCAGCAGGGGTAGCGGGTTCCGCACAGATACGCAGTATTTT. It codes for CASRGSGFRTDTQYF.